This TCR beta chain stems from a study of Graves' ophthalmopathy and Graves' hyperthyroidism. The sample holds many counts of this clonotype. The junction shows a germline mismatch at one end, possibly a read error. This CDR3 is built from 12 residues. Germline V lookup: CDR1 PRHDT, CDR2 FYEKMQ (reference sequence). Amplification targeted the TCR beta CDR3 regions, with RNA transcripts as the source material. HTBI primers served in a first-round RT-PCR, which a second-round multiplex PCR followed. TCRdb reprocessed the multiplex PCR reads with MiXCR, giving one entry per CDR3 protein. This table holds about 590,000 distinct CDR3 sequences, under 40% found once.

The sequenced material came from peripheral blood or thyroid tissue (not recorded which). The rearrangement joins TRBV13 to TRBJ2-7; TRBD1 or TRBD2 may be the D gene (5 bases each). The receptor's source is an adult man with Graves' hyperthyroidism. CDR3 sequence (DNA): TGTGCCAGCAGCTTAGGCATGGGACCGGGCGACTTC. This codes for CASSLGMGPGDF.